A single sample is the source of the 22 T cell receptor beta chains below, sequenced in a study of shared clonotypes between healthy human individuals. Profiling relied on immunoSEQ multiplex PCR, and the TCRdb table lists in-frame clones only, not all of them. The sample includes under 1,100,000 clones, 78% of them seen just once. Input material: memory CD4+ T cells from PBMCs. Noted subset: CD45RA-negative fraction. These receptors originate from a man aged 18 to 29 in good health. Some clones in this sample may be carry-over from other donors' samples.

The rearrangement uses TRBV2 and TRBJ2-5; TRBD2 matches at 9 bases. The CDR3 has 15 residues. Germline CDR1 reads SNHLY; CDR2 reads FYNNEI. Unmatched junction bases numbered 11, after V lost 7 bases and J lost 5 bases. In nucleotides, the CDR3 is TGTGCCAGCACTCTGGCGGGAGGGAGGGGGGAGACCCAGTACTTC. Its translation: CASTLAGGRGETQYF.

The chain links TRBV28 to TRBJ2-3, with D possibly matching TRBD2 (7 bases). The CDR3 runs to 16 residues. CDR1 is MDHEN, CDR2 SYDVKM, per germline. Trimming stripped 3 bases from V and 9 bases from J, with 22 bases between. CDR3 loop: CASSFSGAGEEGTQYF. In DNA form, the CDR3 reads TGTGCCAGCAGTTTTTCGGGGGCGGGAGAGGAGGGGACGCAGTATTTT.

The rearrangement joins TRBV15 to TRBJ1-5, with D unresolved. V lost 0 bases to trimming and J lost 4 bases, with 16 bases between them. The CDR3 runs to 17 residues. In germline, CDR1 is LNHNV, CDR2 YYDKDF (reference sequence). CDR3 nucleotides: TGTGCCACCAGCAGAGATCTAGCGACCGTTGGGAATCAGCCCCAGCATTTT. Translating it yields CATSRDLATVGNQPQHF.

This clone came up many times. The CDR3 loop is CASSIEDRHNEKLFF. In nucleotides, the CDR3 is TGTGCCAGTAGTATAGAGGACAGGCATAATGAAAAACTGTTTTTT. V gene TRBV19 combines with J gene TRBJ1-4; 7 bases align to TRBD1. V gave up 0 bases and J gave up 4 bases; unmatched junction bases: 2. Germline V gene data show CDR1 as LNHDA and CDR2 as SQIVND (reference sequence). The CDR3 is 15 residues long.

As regards this clone: The sample has other DNA sequences that encode this CDR3 too. This chain joins TRBV28 and TRBJ1-3, with a tentative D call TRBD1 (5 bases). Germline V gene lookup returns CDR1 MDHEN and CDR2 SYDVKM. The CDR3 is made up of 14 amino acids. V was pared by 5 bases and J by 4 bases, with 12 bases between. The CDR3 sequence: CASSPAGTGNTIYF. The CDR3 nucleotides read TGTGCCAGCAGTCCGGCAGGGACCGGAAACACCATATATTTT.

The CDR3 sequence: CAWSEGQGSYNEQFF. The DNA for the CDR3 is TGTGCCTGGAGTGAGGGACAGGGGTCCTACAATGAGCAGTTCTTC. This sequence joins TRBV30 and TRBJ2-1, with 10 bases aligning to TRBD1. The trim removed 1 base at V and 1 base at J, leaving 1 base unmatched. Per germline, CDR1 GTSNPN and CDR2 SVGIG (reference sequence). The CDR3 consists of 15 residues.

The chain employs TRBV28 and TRBJ2-7, with TRBD2 matching 11 bases. The CDR3 sequence is 22 residues long. The ends lost 6 bases at V and 2 bases at J; junction bases unmatched: 27. The germline gives CDR1 MDHEN, CDR2 SYDVKM. The CDR3 loop reads CASRLGIVVGTVASGRTYEQYF. CDR3 nucleotides: TGTGCCAGCAGACTCGGAATAGTTGTGGGGACAGTCGCTAGCGGGAGGACCTACGAGCAGTACTTC.

The J gene is TRBJ1-2, the V gene TRBV28; D is ambiguous. The CDR3 has 15 residues. Germline loops: CDR1 MDHEN, CDR2 SYDVKM. V was cut by 4 bases and J by 4 bases, with 16 bases left in between. CDR3 sequence reads: CASSYSGSTSYGYTF. The CDR3 DNA sequence: TGTGCCAGCAGTTATTCCGGGTCAACCTCCTATGGCTACACCTTC.

The chain couples TRBV6-5 to TRBJ2-2; TRBD2 agrees at 10 bases. The CDR3 totals 14 residues. The V gene's germline CDR1 is MNHEY and CDR2 SVGAGI. V dropped 6 bases and J dropped 6; count of bases not matched to a gene: 4. CDR3 sequence reads: CASRLAGRAGELFF. As DNA, the CDR3 is TGTGCCAGCAGACTAGCGGGAAGGGCCGGGGAGCTGTTTTTT.

This chain uses TRBV9 with TRBJ2-1; 7 nucleotides line up with TRBD2. CDR1 and CDR2 (germline): SGDLS, YYNGEE. Trimming at V came to 1 base and at J to 9 bases, leaving 7 bases not matched to a gene. The CDR3 totals 14 residues. CDR3 in DNA: TGTGCCAGCAGCGTATTGACTAGCAATGGTGAGCAGTTCTTC. Its translation is CASSVLTSNGEQFF.

The chain uses TRBV28 and TRBJ1-1; D unresolved. The V gene's germline CDR1 is MDHEN and CDR2 SYDVKM. This CDR3 comprises 16 residues. Trimming left V 6 bases short and J 0 bases short, with 17 bases between. The CDR3 DNA reads TGTGCCAGCAGCCCCACGATTATAATCATGAACACTGAAGCTTTCTTT. Translated, it gives CASSPTIIIMNTEAFF.

The genes are TRBV13 and TRBJ1-3; D not resolved. V was shortened by 5 bases and J by 0 bases, with 8 bases between the two germline ends. The CDR3 totals 14 residues. Germline V gene sequence: CDR1 PRHDT, CDR2 FYEKMQ (reference sequence). The CDR3 here is CASSLLGSGNTIYF. CDR3 DNA sequence: TGTGCCAGCAGCCTCCTTGGCTCTGGAAACACCATATATTTT.

This clone was found once. V and J are TRBV7-9 and TRBJ1-1; D possibly corresponds to TRBD1 (6 bases). Germline CDR1 reads SEHNR; CDR2 reads FQNEAQ (reference sequence). The CDR3 has 14 residues. The V end was cut by 5 bases, the J end by 10 bases, with 20 bases between. CDR3 sequence (DNA): TGTGCCAGCAGCCCCGTTGGGGGCGAACCAGGAGCTTTCTTT. Protein product: CASSPVGGEPGAFF.

V is TRBV6-1 and J is TRBJ1-1; a weak D match, TRBD1 (5 bases). Germline CDR1 is MNHNS and CDR2 is SASEGT. This CDR3 comprises 15 residues. Between the trimmed V and J ends, which lost 6 bases and 12 bases, there was a span of 26 bases. CDR3 region: CASRPPGLSSLRTFF. DNA for the CDR3: TGTGCCAGCAGGCCGCCGGGGCTGAGCTCCTTGCGGACTTTCTTT.

The genes are TRBV15 and TRBJ1-5, with 8 bases lining up with TRBD1. V shed 3 bases and J 4 bases; nucleotides not matched to a gene: 5. The CDR3 extends over 15 amino acids. Per the germline V gene, CDR1 is LNHNV and CDR2 is YYDKDF (reference sequence). CDR3: CATSSRQGRNQPQHF. CDR3 nucleotides: TGTGCCACCAGCAGCAGACAGGGGAGAAATCAGCCCCAGCATTTT.

The genes are TRBV2 and TRBJ2-7; 8 bases agree with TRBD2. Trimming cost V 6 bases and J 0 bases; bases outside gene matches: 7. CDR1 SNHLY and CDR2 FYNNEI come from the germline V gene. The CDR3 contains 15 residues. The CDR3 DNA follows: TGTGCCAGCAGCCCGGGGGGGGCGCCCTCCTACGAGCAGTACTTC. Translated: CASSPGGAPSYEQYF. Full variable domain (rest looked up from reference TRBV2 and TRBJ2-7): EPEVTQTPSHQVTQMGQEVILRCVPISNHLYFYWYRQILGQKVEFLVSFYNNEISEKSEIFDDQFSVERPDGSNFTLKIRSTKLEDSAMYFCASSPGGAPSYEQYFGPGTRLTVT.

V usage is TRBV2 and J usage is TRBJ2-7; 8 nucleotides align to TRBD1. V lost 7 bases and J lost 7; bases outside the gene matches: 6. The CDR3 runs 12 residues. CDR1 and CDR2 (germline): SNHLY, FYNNEI. The CDR3 loop reads CASILDRGEQYF. CDR3 nucleotides: TGTGCCAGCATCCTCGACAGGGGAGAGCAGTACTTC.

The chain uses TRBV30 and TRBJ2-1; 7 bases are shared with TRBD2. The germline CDR1 and CDR2 sequences are GTSNPN and SVGIG (reference sequence). The J segment lost 10 bases and the V segment lost 1 base, leaving 7 bases of the junction unmatched. CDR3 length equals 13 residues. The CDR3 coding sequence is TGTGCCTGGAGTGCCCTAGCGGAGGGGGAGCAGTTCTTC. It specifies CAWSALAEGEQFF.

The chain has TRBV5-1 and TRBJ2-6, with 7 bases identical to TRBD2. Germline V lookup: CDR1 SGHRS, CDR2 YFSETQ. Unmatched junction bases numbered 12, after V lost 3 bases and J lost 0 bases. The CDR3 runs 19 residues. The CDR3 is CASSSPPGGRNSGANVLTF. CDR3 in DNA: TGCGCCAGCAGCTCCCCCCCGGGGGGACGGAACTCTGGGGCCAACGTCCTGACTTTC.

This sequence joins TRBV7-9 and TRBJ2-6; no firm D call. V dropped 6 bases and J dropped 4 bases, with 13 bases sitting between them. The CDR3 has 15 amino acids. The germline gives CDR1 SEHNR, CDR2 FQNEAQ (reference sequence). Written as DNA, the CDR3 is TGTGCCAGCAGACCCGACCGCCTCGGGGCCAACGTCCTGACTTTC. It is translated as CASRPDRLGANVLTF.

The CDR3 reads CASSLAGGYEQFF. CDR3 coding DNA: TGTGCCAGCAGCTTGGCGGGGGGATATGAGCAGTTCTTC. This sequence joins TRBV5-6 and TRBJ2-1; 7 positions agree with TRBD2. The CDR3 has 13 amino acids. The germline CDR1 and CDR2 sequences are SGHDT and YYEEEE. Unmatched junction bases numbered 2, after V lost 0 bases and J lost 8 bases.

The chain recombines TRBV19 with TRBJ1-5; no clear D. Germline assignment: CDR1 LNHDA and CDR2 SQIVND (reference sequence). V was clipped by 10 bases and J by 0 bases, with 19 bases between them. This CDR3 has 16 amino acids. This CDR3 is CATRGGEGYSNQPQHF. CDR3 nucleotide sequence: TGTGCCACTCGGGGAGGTGAGGGATATAGCAATCAGCCCCAGCATTTT.